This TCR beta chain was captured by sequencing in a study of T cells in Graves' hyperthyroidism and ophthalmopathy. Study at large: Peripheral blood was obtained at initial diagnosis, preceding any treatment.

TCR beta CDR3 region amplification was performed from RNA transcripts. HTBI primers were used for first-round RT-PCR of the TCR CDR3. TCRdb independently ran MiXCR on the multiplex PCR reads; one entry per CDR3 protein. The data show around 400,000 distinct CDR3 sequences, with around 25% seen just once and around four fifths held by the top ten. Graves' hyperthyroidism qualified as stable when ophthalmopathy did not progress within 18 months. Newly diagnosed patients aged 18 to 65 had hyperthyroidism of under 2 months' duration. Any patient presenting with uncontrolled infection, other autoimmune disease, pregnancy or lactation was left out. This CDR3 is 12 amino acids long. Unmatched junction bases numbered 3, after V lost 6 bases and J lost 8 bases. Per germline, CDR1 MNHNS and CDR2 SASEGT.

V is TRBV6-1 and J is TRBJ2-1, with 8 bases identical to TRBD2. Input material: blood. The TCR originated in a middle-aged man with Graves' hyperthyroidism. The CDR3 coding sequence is TGTGCCAGCAGAGGACTAGCCCATGAGCAGTTCTTC. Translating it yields CASRGLAHEQFF.